One sample yielded the 20 T cell receptor beta chains listed below, sequenced in a study of cytomegalovirus exposure and HLA in healthy donors. PCR employed 60 Vbeta and 13 Jbeta primers. Clones were sequenced by immunoSEQ multiplex PCR, and TCRdb holds only the in-frame ones, with some missing. The data show tens of thousands of clones, and the top ten clones hold 3.5% to 5%. Material for sequencing was PBMCs. These receptors came from a woman aged 40 to 50 in good health and CMV-seropositive.

The chain uses TRBV11-1 and TRBJ1-3, with 7 bases lining up with TRBD1. With V trimmed by 6 bases and J by 3 bases, 5 bases remained unmatched. CDR1 and CDR2 (germline): SGHAT, FQDESV (reference sequence). The CDR3 is made up of 14 amino acids. CDR3 in DNA: TGTGCCAGCAGTCGACAGGGACGTGGAAACACCATATATTTT. This translates into CASSRQGRGNTIYF. The complete variable domain, with remaining parts taken from reference TRBV11-1 and TRBJ1-3, reads EAEVAQSPRYKITEKSQAVAFWCDPISGHATLYWYRQILGQGPELLVQFQDESVVDDSQLPKDRFSAERLKGVDSTLKIQPAELGDSAMYLCASSRQGRGNTIYFGEGSWLTVV.

The chain uses TRBV25-1 and TRBJ2-7; D uncertain. The length of the CDR3 is 13 residues. With 3 bases removed from V and 2 bases from J, the gap between germline ends came to 8 bases. Germline V CDR1 and CDR2: MGHDK, SYGVNS. The CDR3: CASSDHPPYEQYF. The CDR3 bases are TGTGCCAGCAGTGATCATCCCCCCTACGAGCAGTACTTC.

This chain links TRBV6-1 with TRBJ2-7, with TRBD1 matching 7 bases. Germline CDR1 and CDR2: MNHNS and SASEGT. This CDR3 comprises 15 residues. V lost 3 bases to trimming and J lost 2 bases; unmatched junction nucleotides: 7. CDR3 in DNA: TGTGCCAGCAGTGAGTCCCCAGGGGGTACCTACGAGCAGTACTTC. Translation gives CASSESPGGTYEQYF.

The V gene is TRBV5-1, the J gene TRBJ2-7, with 9 bases that match TRBD1. The germline V gene encodes CDR1 SGHRS and CDR2 YFSETQ. There are 16 residues in the CDR3. V dropped 3 bases and J dropped 0; count of bases not matched to a gene: 7. As DNA, the CDR3 is TGCGCCAGCAGCTCGAACAGACAGGGGGGCTCCTACGAGCAGTACTTC. It codes for CASSSNRQGGSYEQYF.

V gene TRBV12-5 combines with J gene TRBJ1-5, with a possible D match to TRBD1 (5 bases). V was shortened by 5 bases and J by 4 bases, with 12 bases between the two germline ends. This CDR3 is 14 amino acids long. Germline V gene lookup returns CDR1 LGHNT and CDR2 FRNRAP. The CDR3 coding sequence is TGTGCTAGTGGTCCGGGGGGGTTAAATCAGCCCCAGCATTTT. Translating gives CASGPGGLNQPQHF.

V usage is TRBV6-6 and J usage is TRBJ1-6; maybe TRBD1 (5 bases). Per germline, CDR1 MNHNY and CDR2 SVGAGI (reference sequence). The CDR3 is 12 residues long. Trimming left V 2 bases short and J 10 bases short, with 6 bases between. The CDR3 nucleotides are TGTGCCAGCAGTTACAGGGGATCACCCCTCCACTTT. Translated, it gives CASSYRGSPLHF.

The chain has TRBV29-1 and TRBJ1-2, with 9 bases fitting TRBD1. The CDR3 has 12 amino acids. After removal of 7 bases from V and 2 bases from J, the junction contained 2 bases not matched to a gene. From germline, CDR1 is SQVTM and CDR2 ANQGSEA. CDR3 sequence reads: CSATGGNYGYTF. The DNA for the CDR3 is TGCAGCGCTACAGGGGGCAACTATGGCTACACCTTC.

The chain combines TRBV10-3 with TRBJ2-3; 13 nucleotides line up with TRBD2. Germline-derived CDR1 and CDR2 are ENHRY and SYGVKD. The CDR3 spans 16 residues. V lost 10 bases to trimming and J lost 3 bases; unmatched junction nucleotides: 10. The CDR3 region is CATGLAGESLTDTQYF. The CDR3 DNA sequence: TGTGCCACCGGACTAGCGGGAGAGAGTTTGACAGATACGCAGTATTTT.

The gene calls are TRBV4-1 and TRBJ2-7; perhaps TRBD1 as D (5 bases). The germline V and J ends were trimmed by 1 base and 3 bases, with 16 bases remaining between them. There are 16 residues in the CDR3. Germline CDR1 reads MGHRA; CDR2 reads YSYEKL. CDR3 sequence reads: CASSQVLGHQSYEQYF. CDR3 coding DNA: TGCGCCAGCAGCCAAGTGCTTGGACACCAAAGCTACGAGCAGTACTTC.

The chain has TRBV7-3 and TRBJ2-5, with D possibly TRBD1 on 7 matching bases. The germline V and J ends were trimmed by 5 bases and 5 bases, with 18 bases remaining between them. The CDR3 sequence is 15 residues long. Germline V CDR1 and CDR2: SGHTA, FQGTGA. CDR3 region: CASSTQGGPRETQYF. The CDR3 region has the DNA TGTGCCAGCAGCACTCAGGGGGGACCCCGCGAGACCCAGTACTTC.

This sequence joins TRBV29-1 and TRBJ1-1; a weak D match, TRBD1 (6 bases). Per the germline V gene, CDR1 is SQVTM and CDR2 is ANQGSEA. This CDR3 has 14 amino acids. V dropped 5 bases and J dropped 1 base, with 14 bases sitting between them. The CDR3 here is CSVPRTDGNTEAFF. The CDR3 DNA follows: TGCAGCGTTCCCCGGACAGACGGGAACACTGAAGCTTTCTTT. Complete variable domain (other parts from reference TRBV29-1 and TRBJ1-1): SAVISQKPSRDICQRGTSLTIQCQVDSQVTMMFWYRQQPGQSLTLIATANQGSEATYESGFVIDKFPISRPNLTFSTLTVSNMSPEDSSIYLCSVPRTDGNTEAFFGQGTRLTVV.

The V and J genes are TRBV14 and TRBJ2-7, with TRBD1 matching 9 bases. V lost 0 bases, J lost 10 bases, and 7 bases stayed unmatched. The CDR3 length is 14 residues. CDR1 is SGHDN and CDR2 is FVKESK in the germline V gene. The DNA for the CDR3 is TGTGCCAGCAGCCAAGAAACGGACAGGGGAGCCCAGTACTTC. This codes for CASSQETDRGAQYF.

The gene calls are TRBV5-1 and TRBJ1-5; no clear D. Deletions cut 2 bases from V and 0 bases from J, with 9 bases between. The CDR3 loop spans 15 amino acids. Germline values: CDR1 SGHRS, CDR2 YFSETQ. CDR3 loop: CASSLRGASNQPQHF. CDR3 DNA: TGCGCCAGCAGCTTACGCGGAGCTAGCAATCAGCCCCAGCATTTT. The full variable domain, with the rest looked up from reference TRBV5-1 and TRBJ1-5, is KAGVTQTPRYLIKTRGQQVTLSCSPISGHRSVSWYQQTPGQGLQFLFEYFSETQRNKGNFPGRFSGRQFSNSRSEMNVSTLELGDSALYLCASSLRGASNQPQHFGDGTRLSIL.

This chain uses TRBV13 with TRBJ2-2; 7 positions agree with TRBD1. This CDR3 is built from 16 residues. The V gene end was trimmed by 5 bases and the J gene end by 0 bases; junction bases not matched to a gene: 6. CDR1 PRHDT and CDR2 FYEKMQ come from the germline V gene (reference sequence). The chain's CDR3 is CASSPGTDANTGELFF. The CDR3 DNA reads TGTGCCAGCAGCCCGGGGACAGACGCGAACACCGGGGAGCTGTTTTTT.

The rearrangement uses TRBV5-1 and TRBJ2-1; TRBD2 agrees at 9 bases. V was clipped by 4 bases and J by 4 bases; unmatched bases: 6. Germline CDR1 is SGHRS and CDR2 is YFSETQ. The CDR3 is 15 amino acids. The CDR3 reads CASSVTSGIYNEQFF. CDR3 DNA sequence: TGCGCCAGCAGCGTGACTAGCGGAATTTACAATGAGCAGTTCTTC.

The chain uses TRBV6-5 and TRBJ2-3, with TRBD1 matching 7 bases. J lost 1 base, V lost 5 bases, and 6 bases had no gene match. From germline, CDR1 is MNHEY and CDR2 SVGAGI. This CDR3 is 15 amino acids long. CDR3 nucleotides: TGTGCCAGCAGTCGACAGGGTCAGGGCACAGATACGCAGTATTTT. This gives the protein CASSRQGQGTDTQYF.

The V gene is TRBV5-6, the J gene TRBJ2-7; the match to TRBD1 covers 11 bases. The CDR3 contains 16 residues. The V gene end was trimmed by 4 bases and the J gene end by 0 bases; junction bases not matched to a gene: 6. Germline lookup yields CDR1 SGHDT and CDR2 YYEEEE. The CDR3 region is CASSTTGTGGSYEQYF. The CDR3 DNA reads TGTGCCAGCAGCACAACCGGGACAGGGGGCTCCTACGAGCAGTACTTC.

The rearrangement uses TRBV30 and TRBJ2-7; 13 bases are shared with TRBD2. The CDR3 runs 15 residues. J was trimmed by 2 bases and V by 2 bases; bases with no gene match: 3. Germline CDR1 reads GTSNPN; CDR2 reads SVGIG (reference sequence). CDR3 in DNA: TGTGCCTGGAGTACGGGACTAGCGGGAACCTACGAGCAGTACTTC. As protein: CAWSTGLAGTYEQYF. The full variable domain, with the rest looked up from reference TRBV30 and TRBJ2-7, is SQTIHQWPATLVQPVGSPLSLECTVEGTSNPNLYWYRQAAGRGLQLLFYSVGIGQISSEVPQNLSASRPQDRQFILSSKKLLLSDSGFYLCAWSTGLAGTYEQYFGPGTRLTVT.

J is TRBJ2-3 and V is TRBV6-1; 10 nucleotides match TRBD2. This CDR3 comprises 15 residues. Trimming removed 6 bases from V and 2 bases from J; junction bases left unmatched: 5. CDR1 is MNHNS and CDR2 is SASEGT in the germline V gene. CDR3 DNA sequence: TGTGCCAGCAGCGGTAGCGGGAGGCACACAGATACGCAGTATTTT. Its protein is CASSGSGRHTDTQYF.

The chain employs TRBV29-1 and TRBJ1-4, with 8 bases that match TRBD1. This CDR3 is 13 amino acids long. Germline-derived CDR1 and CDR2 are SQVTM and ANQGSEA. With V trimmed by 1 base and J by 8 bases, 3 bases remained unmatched. The CDR3 reads CSVEAGGREKLFF. CDR3 sequence (DNA): TGCAGCGTTGAAGCAGGGGGCAGGGAAAAACTGTTTTTT.